The present entry profiles one TCR beta chain with its context. This record comes from a study of tumor-infiltrating lymphocytes in oesophageal squamous cell carcinoma. MiXCR, run by TCRdb on the PCR reads, gives a single entry per CDR3 protein. Seen here are about 11,000 distinct CDR3 sequences, less than 65% observed once, and the top ten hold around 24%. CDR3 length: 14 residues. Germline loops: CDR1 SGHNT, CDR2 YENEEA. The sequence was collected from a male donor with esophageal squamous cell carcinoma. J is TRBJ2-3 and V is TRBV11-3; 8 bases match TRBD1. The J call may be mistaken, given a closer DNA end match to TRBJ2-1. Sequenced: esophageal tumor tissue. CDR3 protein: CASSLGTGINEQFF. CDR3 bases: TGTGCCAGCAGCTTAGGGACAGGGATCAATGAGCAGTTCTTC.